The rows below give T cell receptor beta chains drawn from one sample of a study. TCRdb analysed the 5' RACE reads with MiXCR anew, one entry per CDR3 protein. This table holds roughly 9,900 distinct CDR3 sequences, under 20% found once. Sequencing was performed on Tregs sorted from a lymph node. Every receptor here comes from a female donor with breast cancer. The CDR3 runs from the conserved cysteine through the conserved F or W. The D gene is left open where the match is weak. Where a row states a size, it is once, few, many or the class of an expanded clone; other rows omit it.

v_call	d_call	clone_size	j_call	cdr3_nt	cdr3_aa
TRBV5-5	NA	medium-sized	TRBJ2-7	TGTGCCAGCAGCCCCGGGGTGGTCTACTCCTACGAGCAGTACTTC	CASSPGVVYSYEQYF
TRBV6-2/TRBV6-3	NA	many	TRBJ1-6	TGTGCCAGCAGTTACTCCAGGAATTCACCCCTCCACTTT	CASSYSRNSPLHF
TRBV4-1	NA	few	TRBJ1-1	TGCGCCAGCAGCCAAGATTCAAGGGGCTCTGAAGCTTTCTTT	CASSQDSRGSEAFF
TRBV9	NA	medium-sized	TRBJ2-3	TGTGCCAGCAGCGCGACCTCGGAGGGCACAGATACGCAGTATTTT	CASSATSEGTDTQYF
TRBV28	NA	medium-sized	TRBJ2-5	TGTGCCAGCAGTTCAATAGGGGAGACCCAGTACTTC	CASSSIGETQYF
TRBV5-6	NA	NA	TRBJ2-2	TGTGCCAGCAGCTCCCCGGGGGTGCAAACCGGGGAGCTGTTTTTT	CASSSPGVQTGELFF
TRBV7-2	NA	medium-sized	TRBJ2-7	TGTGCCAGCAGCTTAGGGGGCCCATACGAGCAGTACTTC	CASSLGGPYEQYF
TRBV7-3	TRBD1	NA	TRBJ1-2	TGTGCCAGCAGCTTAAGTAGACAGGGTTTCTATGGCTACACCTTC	CASSLSRQGFYGYTF
TRBV28	NA	few	TRBJ2-7	TGTGCCAGCAGTCCAGACTCCGGGACACTTTACAAGCAGTACTTC	CASSPDSGTLYKQYF
TRBV2	NA	once	TRBJ1-2	TGTGCCGGCCGGTCAAGGGTAACACATGGCTACACCTTC	CAGRSRVTHGYTF
TRBV30	NA	medium-sized	TRBJ1-5	TGTGCCTGGAGTGTAGGGGGTGGCAATCAGCCCCAGCATTTT	CAWSVGGGNQPQHF
TRBV29-1	NA	medium-sized	TRBJ1-1	TGCAGCGTTGAATTGGTTGAGGGCACTGAAGCTTTCTTT	CSVELVEGTEAFF
TRBV29-1	NA	many	TRBJ2-5	TGCAGCACTAAAGGGGGGAATATGAACCTCCATGAGACCCAGTACTTC	CSTKGGNMNLHETQYF
TRBV5-5	TRBD2	many	TRBJ2-1	TGTGCCAGCAGGTCGCTAGCGGGGGACGATATCCACAGGTTCTTC	CASRSLAGDDIHRFF
TRBV20-1	NA	NA	TRBJ2-5	TGCAGTGCTAGCGAGCTGAGTTTGGGTTTGGGGACCCAGTACTTC	CSASELSLGLGTQYF
TRBV3-1	NA	few	TRBJ2-1	TGTGCCAGCAGCCAACAGGTCGACTCGTCTTACAATGAGCAGTTCTTC	CASSQQVDSSYNEQFF
TRBV11-2	TRBD2	few	TRBJ2-2	TGTGCCAGCAGCTTAGGGGGGGGTAACGGGCCCCCGAACACCGGGGAGCTGTTTTTT	CASSLGGGNGPPNTGELFF
TRBV21-1	NA	many	TRBJ2-7	TGTGCCAGCAACCCTACCGGGACGGCCTTCCACGAGCAGTACTTC	CASNPTGTAFHEQYF
TRBV5-1	NA	few	TRBJ1-4	TGCGCCAGCAGCTTGTTGGGCGGGGGTGAAAAACTGGTTTTT	CASSLLGGGEKLVF
TRBV5-6	NA	medium-sized	TRBJ2-1	TGTGCCAGCAGCTTCGACCGGGGTTGGTTCCCCTCCTACAATGAGCAGTTCTTC	CASSFDRGWFPSYNEQFF
TRBV2	NA	many	TRBJ1-2	TGTGCCAGCAGTGAAGCCCGTCAGTATGGCTACACCTTC	CASSEARQYGYTF
TRBV24-1	NA	few	TRBJ2-2	TGTGCCACCAGTGACCAATATCTGGGGAACACCGGGGAGCTGTTTTTT	CATSDQYLGNTGELFF
TRBV20-1	NA	many	TRBJ2-1	TGCAGTGCTGTACCTATGGATCACCCGTTCTTC	CSAVPMDHPFF
TRBV7-2	NA	medium-sized	TRBJ1-5	TGTGCCAGCAGCTTAGGGCGGACGTACGATAGCAATCAGCCCCAGCATTTT	CASSLGRTYDSNQPQHF
TRBV5-1	NA	NA	TRBJ1-1	TGCGCCAGCAGCAACAGAATGATGGAGGGGATGAACACTGAAGCTTTCTTT	CASSNRMMEGMNTEAFF
TRBV7-9	TRBD1	many	TRBJ2-7	TGTGCCAGCAGCCTCCGGGACAGGGGCCACGAGCAGTACTTC	CASSLRDRGHEQYF
TRBV10-3	NA	many	TRBJ2-3	TGTGCCATCAGTGAGCCCAGGTTAGCGGATACGCAGTATTTT	CAISEPRLADTQYF
TRBV5-6	NA	many	TRBJ2-1	TGTGCCAGCAGCTTAATCTCGACCTCGGCTCACAATGAGCAGTTCTTC	CASSLISTSAHNEQFF
TRBV5-1	NA	many	TRBJ2-1	TGCGCCAGCAGCTTTTGGGGCCGTAGTGATGAGCAGTTCTTC	CASSFWGRSDEQFF
TRBV28	TRBD2	NA	TRBJ2-1	TGTACCAGCCAGCGGGACTCGAGAAATGGGCAGTTCTTC	CTSQRDSRNGQFF
TRBV11-3	NA	many	TRBJ2-1	TGTGCCAGCAGCTTAGGTGCTAATGAGCAGTTCTTC	CASSLGANEQFF
TRBV20-1	NA	once	TRBJ2-4	TGCAGGGCTAGCCAAGGGGAGAACATTCAGTGCTTC	CRASQGENIQCF